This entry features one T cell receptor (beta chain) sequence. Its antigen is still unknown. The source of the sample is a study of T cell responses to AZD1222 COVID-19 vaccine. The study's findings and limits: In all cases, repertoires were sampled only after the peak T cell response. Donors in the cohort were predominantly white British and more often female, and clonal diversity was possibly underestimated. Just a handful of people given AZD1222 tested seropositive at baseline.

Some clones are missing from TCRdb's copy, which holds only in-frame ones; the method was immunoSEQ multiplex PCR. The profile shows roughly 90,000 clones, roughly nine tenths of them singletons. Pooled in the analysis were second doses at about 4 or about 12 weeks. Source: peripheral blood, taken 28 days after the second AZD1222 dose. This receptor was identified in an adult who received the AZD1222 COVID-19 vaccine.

The CDR3 protein is CASSSRGSNYGYTF. CDR3 DNA: TGTGCCAGCAGTTCCAGGGGGTCCAACTATGGCTACACCTTC. This chain connects TRBV6-5 to TRBJ1-2, with 7 bases matching TRBD1. V lost 4 bases and J lost 2; bases outside the gene matches: 4. CDR3 length equals 14 residues. Germline assignment: CDR1 MNHEY and CDR2 SVGAGI.